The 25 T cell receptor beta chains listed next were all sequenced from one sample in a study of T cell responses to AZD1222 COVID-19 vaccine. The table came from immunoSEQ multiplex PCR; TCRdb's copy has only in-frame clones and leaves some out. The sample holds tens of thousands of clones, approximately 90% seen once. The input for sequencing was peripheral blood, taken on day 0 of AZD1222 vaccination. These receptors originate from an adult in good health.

The CDR3 spells CASSAASNQPQHF. The DNA for the CDR3 is TGTGCCAGCAGCGCGGCTAGCAATCAGCCCCAGCATTTT. The chain has TRBV12-3 or TRBV12-4 and TRBJ1-5; no definite D call. The CDR3 totals 13 residues. V shed 6 bases and J shed 0 bases, with 6 bases lying between them.

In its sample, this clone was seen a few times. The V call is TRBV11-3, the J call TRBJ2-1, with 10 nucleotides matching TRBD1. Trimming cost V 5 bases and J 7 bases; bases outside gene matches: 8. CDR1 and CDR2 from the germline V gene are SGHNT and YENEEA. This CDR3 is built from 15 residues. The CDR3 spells CASSPRRTGGNEQFF. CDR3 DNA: TGTGCCAGCAGCCCCCGGCGGACAGGGGGGAATGAGCAGTTCTTC.

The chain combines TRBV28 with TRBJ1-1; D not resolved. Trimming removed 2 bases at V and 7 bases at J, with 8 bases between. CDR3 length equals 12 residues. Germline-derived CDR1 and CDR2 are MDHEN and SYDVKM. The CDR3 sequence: CASSLGQFEAFF. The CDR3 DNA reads TGTGCCAGCAGTTTAGGGCAGTTTGAAGCTTTCTTT.

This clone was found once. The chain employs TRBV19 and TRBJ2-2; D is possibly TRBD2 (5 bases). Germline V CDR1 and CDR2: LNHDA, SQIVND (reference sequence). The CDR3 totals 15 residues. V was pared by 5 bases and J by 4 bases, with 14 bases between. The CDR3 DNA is TGTGCCAGTAGTCTCAGAGGAGGCCCCACCGGGGAGCTGTTTTTT. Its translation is CASSLRGGPTGELFF.

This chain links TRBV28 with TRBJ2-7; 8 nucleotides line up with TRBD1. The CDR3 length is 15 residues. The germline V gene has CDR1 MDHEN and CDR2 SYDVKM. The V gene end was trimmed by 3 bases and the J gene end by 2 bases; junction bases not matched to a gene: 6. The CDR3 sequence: CASSFPGGYTYEQYF. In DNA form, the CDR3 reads TGTGCCAGCAGTTTCCCAGGGGGCTATACCTACGAGCAGTACTTC.

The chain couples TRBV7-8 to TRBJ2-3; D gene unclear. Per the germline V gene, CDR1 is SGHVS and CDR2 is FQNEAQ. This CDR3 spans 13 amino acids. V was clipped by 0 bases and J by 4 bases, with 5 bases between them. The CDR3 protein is CASSLALPDTQYF. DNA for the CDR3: TGTGCCAGCAGCTTAGCTCTCCCAGATACGCAGTATTTT.

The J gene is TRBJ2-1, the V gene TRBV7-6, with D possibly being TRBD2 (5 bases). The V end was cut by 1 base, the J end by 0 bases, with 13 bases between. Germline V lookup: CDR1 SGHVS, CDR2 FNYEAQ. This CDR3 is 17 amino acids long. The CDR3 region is CASSLEAAPSSYNEQFF. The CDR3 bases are TGTGCCAGCAGCTTAGAAGCGGCACCTAGCTCCTACAATGAGCAGTTCTTC.

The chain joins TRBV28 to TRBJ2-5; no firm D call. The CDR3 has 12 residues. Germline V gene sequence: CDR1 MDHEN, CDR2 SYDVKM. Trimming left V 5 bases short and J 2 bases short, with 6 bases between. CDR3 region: CASSILQETQYF. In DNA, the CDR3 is TGTGCCAGCAGTATACTTCAAGAGACCCAGTACTTC.

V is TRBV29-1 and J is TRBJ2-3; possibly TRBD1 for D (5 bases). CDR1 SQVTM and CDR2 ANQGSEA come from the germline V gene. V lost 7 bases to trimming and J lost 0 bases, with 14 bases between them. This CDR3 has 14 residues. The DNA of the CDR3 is TGCAGCGCTCCCGCGAAGGGGAGCACAGATACGCAGTATTTT. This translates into CSAPAKGSTDTQYF.

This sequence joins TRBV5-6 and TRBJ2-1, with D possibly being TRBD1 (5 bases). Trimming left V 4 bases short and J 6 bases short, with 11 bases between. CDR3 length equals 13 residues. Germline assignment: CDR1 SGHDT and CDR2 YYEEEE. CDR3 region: CASSGTGRNEQFF. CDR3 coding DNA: TGTGCCAGCAGCGGAACAGGCCGCAATGAGCAGTTCTTC.

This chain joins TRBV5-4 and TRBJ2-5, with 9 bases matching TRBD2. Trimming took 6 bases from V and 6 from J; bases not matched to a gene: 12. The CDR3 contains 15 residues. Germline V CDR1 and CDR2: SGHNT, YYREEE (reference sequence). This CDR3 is CASTKAESGGKTQYF. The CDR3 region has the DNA TGTGCCAGCACCAAAGCCGAGAGCGGGGGGAAGACCCAGTACTTC.

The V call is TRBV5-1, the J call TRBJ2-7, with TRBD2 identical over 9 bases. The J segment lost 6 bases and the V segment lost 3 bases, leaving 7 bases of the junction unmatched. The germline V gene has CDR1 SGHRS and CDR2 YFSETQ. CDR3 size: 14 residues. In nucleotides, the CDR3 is TGCGCCAGCAGCTGGATAGCGGGAGACGGCGAGCAGTACTTC. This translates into CASSWIAGDGEQYF.

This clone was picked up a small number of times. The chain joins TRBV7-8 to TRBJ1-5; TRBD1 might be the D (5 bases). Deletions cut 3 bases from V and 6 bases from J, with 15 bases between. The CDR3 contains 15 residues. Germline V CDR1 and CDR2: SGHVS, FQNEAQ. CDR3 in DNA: TGTGCCAGCAGCTTCCAGGCCCAGGGAGGTCAGCCCCAGCATTTT. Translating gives CASSFQAQGGQPQHF.

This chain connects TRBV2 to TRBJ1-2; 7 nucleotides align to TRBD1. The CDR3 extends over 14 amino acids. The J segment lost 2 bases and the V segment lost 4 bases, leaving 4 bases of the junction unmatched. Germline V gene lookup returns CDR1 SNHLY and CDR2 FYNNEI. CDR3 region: CASSGGQRNYGYTF. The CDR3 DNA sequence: TGTGCCAGCAGTGGGGGACAGAGAAACTATGGCTACACCTTC.

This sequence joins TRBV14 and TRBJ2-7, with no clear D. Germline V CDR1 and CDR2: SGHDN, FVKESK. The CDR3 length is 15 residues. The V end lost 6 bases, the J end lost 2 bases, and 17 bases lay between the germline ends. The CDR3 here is CASSLLRQNPYEQYF. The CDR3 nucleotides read TGTGCCAGCAGTCTCTTGAGGCAAAACCCCTACGAGCAGTACTTC.

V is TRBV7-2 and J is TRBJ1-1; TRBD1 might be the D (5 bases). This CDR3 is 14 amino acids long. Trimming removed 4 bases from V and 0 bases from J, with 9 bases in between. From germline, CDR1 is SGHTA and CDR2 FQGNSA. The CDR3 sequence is CASSYSTVNTEAFF. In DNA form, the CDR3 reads TGTGCCAGCAGCTACTCGACAGTGAACACTGAAGCTTTCTTT.

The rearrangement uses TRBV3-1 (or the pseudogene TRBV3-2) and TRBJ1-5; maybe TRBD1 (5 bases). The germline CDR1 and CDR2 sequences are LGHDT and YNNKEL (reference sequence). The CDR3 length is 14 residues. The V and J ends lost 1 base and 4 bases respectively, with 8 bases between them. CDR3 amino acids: CASSQAGLNQPQHF. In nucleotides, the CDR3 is TGTGCCAGCAGCCAAGCAGGGCTTAATCAGCCCCAGCATTTT.

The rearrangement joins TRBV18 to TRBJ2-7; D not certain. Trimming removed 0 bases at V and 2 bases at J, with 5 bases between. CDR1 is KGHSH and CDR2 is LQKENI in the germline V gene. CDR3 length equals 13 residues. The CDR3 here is CASSPPNTYEQYF. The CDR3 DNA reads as TGTGCCAGCTCACCACCCAACACCTACGAGCAGTACTTC.

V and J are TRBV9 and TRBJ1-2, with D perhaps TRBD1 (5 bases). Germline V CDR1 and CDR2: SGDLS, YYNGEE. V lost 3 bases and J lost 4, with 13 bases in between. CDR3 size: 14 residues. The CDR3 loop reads CASSGSVQAYGYTF. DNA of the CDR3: TGTGCCAGCAGCGGGTCCGTACAGGCCTATGGCTACACCTTC.

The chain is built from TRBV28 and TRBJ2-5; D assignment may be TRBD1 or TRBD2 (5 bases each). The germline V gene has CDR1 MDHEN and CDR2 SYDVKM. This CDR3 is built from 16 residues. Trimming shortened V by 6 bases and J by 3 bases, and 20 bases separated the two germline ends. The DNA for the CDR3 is TGTGCCAGCAGGGACCTCGAGCTACAGGAGGAAGAGACCCAGTACTTC. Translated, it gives CASRDLELQEEETQYF.

CDR3 amino acids: CAWSVGGPSQHF. In nucleotides, the CDR3 is TGTGCCTGGAGTGTTGGTGGGCCTTCCCAGCATTTT. The chain is built from TRBV30 and TRBJ1-5; D is unresolved. The V end was cut by 0 bases, the J end by 11 bases, with 11 bases between. The V gene's germline CDR1 is GTSNPN and CDR2 SVGIG (reference sequence). The CDR3 covers 12 residues. The whole variable domain, filled in from reference TRBV30 and TRBJ1-5, reads SQTIHQWPATLVQPVGSPLSLECTVEGTSNPNLYWYRQAAGRGLQLLFYSVGIGQISSEVPQNLSASRPQDRQFILSSKKLLLSDSGFYLCAWSVGGPSQHFGDGTRLSIL.

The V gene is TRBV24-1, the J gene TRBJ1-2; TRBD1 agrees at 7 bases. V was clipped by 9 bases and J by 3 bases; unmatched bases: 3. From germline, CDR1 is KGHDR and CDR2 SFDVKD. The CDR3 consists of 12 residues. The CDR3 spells CATQGVDYGYTF. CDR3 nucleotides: TGTGCCACCCAGGGGGTGGACTATGGCTACACCTTC.

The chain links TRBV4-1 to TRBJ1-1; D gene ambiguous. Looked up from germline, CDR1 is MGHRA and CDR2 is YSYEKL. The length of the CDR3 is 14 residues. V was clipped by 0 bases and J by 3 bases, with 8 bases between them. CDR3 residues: CASSQDRSDTEAFF. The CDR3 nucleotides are TGCGCCAGCAGCCAAGACAGGTCAGACACTGAAGCTTTCTTT.

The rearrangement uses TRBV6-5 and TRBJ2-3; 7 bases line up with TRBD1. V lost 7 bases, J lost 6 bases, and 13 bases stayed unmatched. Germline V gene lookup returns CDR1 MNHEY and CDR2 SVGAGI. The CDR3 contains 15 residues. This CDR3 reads CASKQPGQSGDTQYF. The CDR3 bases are TGTGCCAGCAAACAACCGGGACAGTCTGGTGATACGCAGTATTTT.

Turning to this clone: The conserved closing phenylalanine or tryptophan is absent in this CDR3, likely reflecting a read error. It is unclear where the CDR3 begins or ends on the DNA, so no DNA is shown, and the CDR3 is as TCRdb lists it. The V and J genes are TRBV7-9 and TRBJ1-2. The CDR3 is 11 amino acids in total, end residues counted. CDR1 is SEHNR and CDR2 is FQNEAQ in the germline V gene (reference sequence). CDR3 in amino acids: CASSLDHIKVL.